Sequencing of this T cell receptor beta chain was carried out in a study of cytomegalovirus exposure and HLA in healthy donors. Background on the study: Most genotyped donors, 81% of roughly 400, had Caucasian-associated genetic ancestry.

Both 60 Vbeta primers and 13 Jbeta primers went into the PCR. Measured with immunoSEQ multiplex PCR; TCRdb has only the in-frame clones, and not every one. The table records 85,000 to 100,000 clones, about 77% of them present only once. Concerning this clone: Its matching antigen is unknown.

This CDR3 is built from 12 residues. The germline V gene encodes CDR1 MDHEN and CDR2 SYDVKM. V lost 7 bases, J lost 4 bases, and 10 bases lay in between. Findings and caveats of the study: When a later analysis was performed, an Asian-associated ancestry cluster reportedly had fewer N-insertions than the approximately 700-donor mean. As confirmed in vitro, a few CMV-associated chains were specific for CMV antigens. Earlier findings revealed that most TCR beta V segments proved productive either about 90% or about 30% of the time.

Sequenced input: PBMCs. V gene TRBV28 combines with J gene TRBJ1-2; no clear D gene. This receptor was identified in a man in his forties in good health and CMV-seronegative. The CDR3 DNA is TGTGCCAGCAAAGGAGGCCTCTATGGCTACACCTTC. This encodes CASKGGLYGYTF.